This T cell receptor (beta chain) is drawn from a study of blood T cell repertoires in COVID-19. Clones were sequenced by immunoSEQ multiplex PCR, and TCRdb holds only the in-frame ones, with some missing. This sample has around 320,000 clones; about 90% occur once, and the top ten carry around 10%. Germline CDR1 is MGHRA and CDR2 is YSYEKL. The CDR3 has 16 amino acids. Trimming removed 1 base from V and 2 bases from J; junction bases left unmatched: 7. The rearrangement uses TRBV4-1 and TRBJ1-1; TRBD1 matches 7 bases. The receptor comes from a woman in her thirties with COVID-19, enrolled during active disease. Sequenced sample: peripheral blood. This CDR3 reads CASSQVLGTDNTEAFF. CDR3 sequence (DNA): TGCGCCAGCAGCCAAGTTCTAGGGACAGATAACACTGAAGCTTTCTTT.